This T cell receptor (beta chain) was obtained from a study of blood T cell repertoires in COVID-19. Study overall: The cDNA or gDNA used as material had been derived from T cells, B-cell-depleted T cells, or PBMCs.

CDR1 and CDR2 from the germline V gene are MGHDK and SYGVNS. V gave up 3 bases and J gave up 2 bases, with 10 bases separating them. The CDR3 has 14 residues. Clones were read by immunoSEQ multiplex PCR, and TCRdb kept only the in-frame ones, dropping some. The profile covers 300,000 or so clones, with about 87% appearing a single time and over 6% taken by the ten largest. The sample comprised peripheral blood. The V call is TRBV25-1, the J call TRBJ1-1; weak D call: TRBD1 (5 bases). The sequence was obtained from a woman between 25 and 40 years old who had recovered from COVID-19. As DNA, the CDR3 is TGTGCCAGCAGTGACCCAGGGATTAACACTGAAGCTTTCTTT. This codes for CASSDPGINTEAFF.